These T cell receptor beta chains were read from a single sample in a study of shared clonotypes between healthy human individuals. Using immunoSEQ multiplex PCR, the repertoire was profiled, and TCRdb retains in-frame clones only, with some absent. This table holds 650,000 to 800,000 clones, roughly two thirds found once. Sequencing input: memory CD4+ T cells sorted from blood. The receptors stem from a woman aged 25 to 39 in good health. Each CDR3 is given with its conserved first and last residue. Fields, in order: clone size, V gene, D gene, J gene, CDR3 DNA, CDR3 protein. D genes are given only for firm matches. Rows give clone size only sometimes, using once, few, many, or a class for an expanded clone.

>.|TRBV27|.|TRBJ1-5
TGTGCCAGCAGTTATTTGGGGGCCGGGGAATCCCAGCATTTT
CASSYLGAGESQHF
>.|TRBV19|.|TRBJ1-4
TGTGCCAGTAGTACCTCGGGGGAAAAGACGGAAAAACTGTTTTTT
CASSTSGEKTEKLFF
>.|TRBV11-1|TRBD2|TRBJ2-3
TGTGCCAGCAGCCGTGGACTAGCGGGAGTGTTGGCGCAGTATTTT
CASSRGLAGVLAQYF
>.|TRBV28|.|TRBJ1-5
TGTGCCAGCATCCTCAGGGGAGGCAATCAGCCCCAGCATTTT
CASILRGGNQPQHF
>.|TRBV7-2|TRBD2|TRBJ2-5
TGTGCCAGCAGCCCCCGGGGTAGCGGGGTAACCCAAGAGACCCAGTACTTC
CASSPRGSGVTQETQYF
>.|TRBV27|.|TRBJ2-7
TGTGCCAGCAGTTCCCTCTCGACATTTATCGGCTACGAGCAGTACTTC
CASSSLSTFIGYEQYF
>.|TRBV7-9|.|TRBJ1-5
TGTGCCAGCAGCCCCACGGGGAGCAATCAGCCCCAGCATTTT
CASSPTGSNQPQHF
>.|TRBV6-1|TRBD2|TRBJ2-7
TGTGCCAGCAGTGGGGGGCTAGCGGGAGCCGAGCAGTACTTC
CASSGGLAGAEQYF
>.|TRBV7-2|TRBD2|TRBJ2-3
TGTGCCAGCAGCTTAGCGTCACTAGCGGGAGGGATAGGAGATACGCAGTATTTT
CASSLASLAGGIGDTQYF
>.|TRBV23-1|.|TRBJ1-4
TGCGCCAGCAGTCAATCGTGCCAGGGACGAAAAACTGTTTTT
CASSQSCQGRKTVF
>.|TRBV28|TRBD2|TRBJ2-7
TGTGCCAGCAGCTCCACTAGCGGGTATTCCTACGAGCAGTACTTC
CASSSTSGYSYEQYF
>.|TRBV7-6|.|TRBJ2-7
TGTGCCAGCAGCTTAACCCGGGTCCGGGAGCAGTACTTC
CASSLTRVREQYF
>.|TRBV13|.|TRBJ2-7
TGTGCCAGCAGCCTACGCGAAAACCCCTACGAGCAGTACTTC
CASSLRENPYEQYF
>.|TRBV11-2|TRBD1|TRBJ2-3
TGTGCCAGCAGCTTCCAGGGGGCGGATACGCAGTATTTT
CASSFQGADTQYF
>.|TRBV5-1|TRBD1|TRBJ2-5
TGCGCCAGCACCCCCGGGACAGGGGGTTTCGAGACCCAGTACTTC
CASTPGTGGFETQYF
>.|TRBV28|TRBD2|TRBJ2-1
TGTGCCAGCAGCGCCCCTAGCGGGAGGACCTACAATGAGCAGTTCTTC
CASSAPSGRTYNEQFF
>.|TRBV28|.|TRBJ2-1
TGTGCCAGCAGGCAGGGGCACAGCTACTACAATGAGCAGTTCTTC
CASRQGHSYYNEQFF
>.|TRBV11-2|.|TRBJ2-5
TGTGCCAGCAGCTTAGGCAGGACAGACCAAGAGACCCAGTACTTC
CASSLGRTDQETQYF
>.|TRBV6-6|.|TRBJ2-1
TGTGCCAGCACCCAACACCACAGGGACCCCTACAATGAGCAGTTCTTC
CASTQHHRDPYNEQFF
>.|TRBV19|TRBD1|TRBJ1-5
TGTGCCAGTAGTTCCCTTCCCGAGACAGGGTTAAATCAGCCCCAGCATTTT
CASSSLPETGLNQPQHF
>.|TRBV11-3|.|TRBJ2-5
TGTGCCAGCAGCTTAGGGGGGACTCAAGAGACCCAGTACTTC
CASSLGGTQETQYF
>.|TRBV7-7|.|TRBJ2-2
TGTGCCAGCAGCTCGGACTACGCCGGGGAGCTGTTTTTT
CASSSDYAGELFF
>.|TRBV27|TRBD1|TRBJ2-7
TGTGCCAGCAGACGGACAGGGTCGAGTGGCGAGCAGTACTTC
CASRRTGSSGEQYF
>.|TRBV10-2|.|TRBJ1-1
TGCGCCAGCATGAGGCGGGTTGGGCAGGAGTCAGAAGCTTTCTTT
CASMRRVGQESEAFF
>.|TRBV14|.|TRBJ2-7
TGTGCCAGCAGCCAAGTTGGGGGGGCGATTGGTGAGCAGTACTTC
CASSQVGGAIGEQYF
>.|TRBV10-2|TRBD1|TRBJ1-5
TGCGCCAGCAGCATTCTGGGACAGGTCTGGCAGCCCCAGCATTTT
CASSILGQVWQPQHF
>.|TRBV13|TRBD2|TRBJ2-1
TGTGCCAGCAGCTTGGGGGGGTACAATGAGCAGTTCTTC
CASSLGGYNEQFF
>.|TRBV15|.|TRBJ2-7
TGTGCCACCAGCAGAGATTGGGGGAGCCCTGAGCAGTACTTC
CATSRDWGSPEQYF
>.|TRBV6-5|TRBD1|TRBJ1-5
TGTGCCAGCAGTGTAACAGGGGGCCATCAGCCCCAGCATTTT
CASSVTGGHQPQHF
>once|TRBV29-1|.|TRBJ1-5
TGCAGCGTTAGGGTGCCGAATCAGCCCCAGCATTTT
CSVRVPNQPQHF
>.|TRBV18|.|TRBJ2-4
TGTGCCAGCTCAGCCGCTGGGGGAGCCAAAAACATTCAGTACTTC
CASSAAGGAKNIQYF
>.|TRBV25-1|.|TRBJ2-7
TGTGCCAGCAGTGAATACTACGAGCAGTACTTC
CASSEYYEQYF
>.|TRBV28|TRBD1|TRBJ2-7
TGTGCCAGCAGTTTGAGGCGACAGGGGCAGTACTTC
CASSLRRQGQYF